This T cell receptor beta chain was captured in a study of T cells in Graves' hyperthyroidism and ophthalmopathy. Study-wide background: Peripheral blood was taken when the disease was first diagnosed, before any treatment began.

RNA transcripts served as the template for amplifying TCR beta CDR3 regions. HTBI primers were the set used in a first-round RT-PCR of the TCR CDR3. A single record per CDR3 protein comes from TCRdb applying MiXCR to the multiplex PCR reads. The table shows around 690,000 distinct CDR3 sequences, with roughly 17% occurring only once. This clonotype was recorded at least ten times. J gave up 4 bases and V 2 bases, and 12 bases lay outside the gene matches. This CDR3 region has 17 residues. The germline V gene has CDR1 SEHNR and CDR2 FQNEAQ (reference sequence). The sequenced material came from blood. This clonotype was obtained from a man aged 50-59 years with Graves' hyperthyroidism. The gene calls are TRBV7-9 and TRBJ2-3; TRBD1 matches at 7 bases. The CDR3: CASSLRPGQSNSDTQYF. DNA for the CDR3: TGTGCCAGCAGCTTAAGACCGGGACAGTCAAACTCAGATACGCAGTATTTT.